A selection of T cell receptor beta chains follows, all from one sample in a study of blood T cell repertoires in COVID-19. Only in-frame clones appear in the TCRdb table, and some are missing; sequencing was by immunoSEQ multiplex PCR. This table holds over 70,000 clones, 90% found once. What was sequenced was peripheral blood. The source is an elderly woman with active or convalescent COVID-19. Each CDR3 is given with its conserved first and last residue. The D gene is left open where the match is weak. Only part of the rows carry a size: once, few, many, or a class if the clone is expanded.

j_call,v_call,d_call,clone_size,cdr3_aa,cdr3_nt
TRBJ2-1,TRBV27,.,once,CASSLESSYNEQFF,TGTGCCAGCTCACTAGAGAGCTCCTACAATGAGCAGTTCTTC
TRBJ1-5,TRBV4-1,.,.,CASSPVEGGLGYQPQHF,TGCGCCAGCAGCCCCGTAGAAGGAGGGCTAGGTTATCAGCCCCAGCATTTT
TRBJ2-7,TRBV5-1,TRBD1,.,CASSLQPGQGEYEQYF,TGCGCCAGCAGCTTACAACCGGGACAGGGGGAATACGAGCAGTACTTC
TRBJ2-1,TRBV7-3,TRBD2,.,CASSSTSGSSYNEQFF,TGTGCCAGCAGCTCTACTAGCGGGAGCTCCTACAATGAGCAGTTCTTC
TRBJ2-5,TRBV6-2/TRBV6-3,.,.,CASSTGLWETQYF,TGTGCCAGCAGTACAGGGTTGTGGGAGACCCAGTACTTC
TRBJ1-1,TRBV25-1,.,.,CASSERRDRGRAFF,TGTGCCAGCAGTGAACGCCGGGACCGGGGGAGGGCTTTCTTT
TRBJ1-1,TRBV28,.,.,CASSRVGGAWTEAFF,TGTGCCAGCAGCCGAGTCGGGGGGGCTTGGACTGAAGCTTTCTTT
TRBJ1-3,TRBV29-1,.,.,CSVRTVSGNTIYF,TGCAGCGTTCGGACAGTCTCTGGAAACACCATATATTTT
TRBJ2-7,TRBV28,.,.,CASSFTPRLLAYEQYF,TGTGCCAGCAGTTTCACCCCCCGACTTTTAGCCTACGAGCAGTACTTC
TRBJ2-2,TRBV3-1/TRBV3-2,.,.,CASSLSPGTGELFF,TGTGCCAGCAGTCTTTCCCCGGGCACCGGGGAGCTGTTTTTT
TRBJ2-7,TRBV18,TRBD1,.,CASSSTAGGETQYF,TGTGCCAGCTCATCCACGGCAGGGGGCGAAACGCAGTACTTC
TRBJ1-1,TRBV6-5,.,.,CATGRTTSAEAFF,TGTGCCACCGGAAGGACGACTAGCGCTGAAGCTTTCTTT
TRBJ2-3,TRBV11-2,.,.,CASSRDLTDTQYF,TGTGCCAGCAGCAGAGACTTGACAGATACGCAGTATTTT
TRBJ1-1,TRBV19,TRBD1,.,CASSIFRGSGGTEAFF,TGTGCCAGTAGTATCTTCAGGGGGTCGGGTGGCACTGAAGCTTTCTTT
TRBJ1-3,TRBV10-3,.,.,CAITGEPGNTIYF,TGTGCCATCACAGGGGAGCCTGGAAACACCATATATTTT
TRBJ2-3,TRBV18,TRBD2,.,CASSRLASTDTQYF,TGTGCCAGCTCCAGACTAGCGAGCACAGATACGCAGTATTTT
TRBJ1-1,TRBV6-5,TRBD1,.,CASSYGQGGNTEAFF,TGTGCCAGCAGTTACGGGCAGGGGGGTAACACTGAAGCTTTCTTT
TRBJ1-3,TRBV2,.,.,CASSSLGGNTIYF,TGTGCCAGCAGCTCTCTGGGCGGAAACACCATATATTTT
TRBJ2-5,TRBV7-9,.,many,CASTQFTSQETQYF,TGTGCCAGCACCCAATTTACGAGCCAAGAGACCCAGTACTTC
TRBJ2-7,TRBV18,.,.,CASSPPVGNEQYF,TGTGCCAGCTCACCACCCGTTGGCAACGAGCAGTACTTC
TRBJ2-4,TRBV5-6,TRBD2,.,CASSLVASGDIQYF,TGTGCCAGCAGCTTGGTGGCTAGCGGGGACATTCAGTACTTC
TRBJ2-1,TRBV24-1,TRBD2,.,CATSGGAGVLNEQFF,TGTGCCACCAGTGGCGGAGCGGGAGTTTTAAATGAGCAGTTCTTC
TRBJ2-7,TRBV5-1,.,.,CASSLGDFSYEQYF,TGCGCCAGCAGCTTGGGTGACTTTTCCTACGAGCAGTACTTC
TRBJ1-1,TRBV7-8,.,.,CASSFHTGGTEAFF,TGTGCCAGCAGCTTTCATACTGGAGGTACTGAAGCTTTCTTT
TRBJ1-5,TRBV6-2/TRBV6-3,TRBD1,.,CASSYQGGQPQHF,TGTGCCAGCAGTTACCAGGGGGGTCAGCCCCAGCATTTT
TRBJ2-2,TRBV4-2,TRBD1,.,CASTLGTGGSGELFF,TGTGCCAGCACCCTGGGGACAGGGGGGTCCGGGGAGCTGTTTTTT
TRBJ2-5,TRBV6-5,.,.,CASSYSTGPGQETQYF,TGTGCCAGCAGTTACTCGACTGGGCCGGGGCAAGAGACCCAGTACTTC
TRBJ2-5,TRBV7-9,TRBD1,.,CASSLGQEMYQETQYF,TGTGCCAGCAGCTTGGGACAGGAGATGTACCAAGAGACCCAGTACTTC
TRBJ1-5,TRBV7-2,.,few,CASSRDTGNQPQHF,TGTGCCAGCAGCCGGGACACGGGAAATCAGCCCCAGCATTTT
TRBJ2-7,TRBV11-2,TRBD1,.,CASSLEVRVGQAYEQYF,TGTGCCAGCAGCTTAGAAGTTCGGGTGGGACAGGCTTACGAGCAGTACTTC
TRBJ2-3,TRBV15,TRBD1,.,CATGQGGTDTQYF,TGTGCCACCGGACAGGGGGGGACAGATACGCAGTATTTT
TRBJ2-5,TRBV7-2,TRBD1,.,CASSSHRGETQYF,TGTGCCAGCAGCTCCCACAGGGGAGAGACCCAGTACTTC
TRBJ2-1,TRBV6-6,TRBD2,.,CASSPLASGNSYNEQFF,TGTGCCAGCAGTCCTTTAGCTAGCGGTAACTCCTACAATGAGCAGTTCTTC